These 2 T cell receptor beta chains came from one sample sequenced in a study of tumor and adjacent non-tumor tissue in lung cancer. Three rounds of nested PCR, following a modified ARM-PCR protocol, produced the TCRbeta library. TCRdb reprocessed the multiplex PCR reads with MiXCR, giving one entry per CDR3 protein. The table records approximately 77,000 distinct CDR3 sequences, 80% to 90% of them present only once. RNA was extracted from bulk tissue without any cell sorting. The normal lung tissue was taken more than 3 cm from the tumor edge. The sample taken for sequencing was distant non-tumor lung tissue. These receptors were collected from a man aged 55 to 70 with non-small cell lung cancer.

This clonotype is a singleton in its sample. The germline gene is not matched at one end of the junction; a read error may be the cause. CDR3 in amino acids: CSARDSGNNQPQHF. CDR3 coding DNA: TGCAGTGCTAGAGATTCCGGGAACAATCAACCCCAGCATTTT. The V gene is TRBV20-1, the J gene TRBJ1-5; the D is unclear. The length of the CDR3 is 14 residues. CDR1 is DFQATT, CDR2 SNEGSKA, per germline (reference sequence).

As for this clonotype: One junction end disagrees with the germline gene, perhaps due to a read error. The chain employs TRBV29-1 and TRBJ1-1; no clear D. Germline assignment: CDR1 SQVTM and CDR2 ANQGSEA. The CDR3 loop spans 12 amino acids. The CDR3 region is CSDEGRVPEAFF. CDR3 nucleotides: TGCAGCGATGAAGGTAGGGTGCCAGAAGCTTTCTTT.